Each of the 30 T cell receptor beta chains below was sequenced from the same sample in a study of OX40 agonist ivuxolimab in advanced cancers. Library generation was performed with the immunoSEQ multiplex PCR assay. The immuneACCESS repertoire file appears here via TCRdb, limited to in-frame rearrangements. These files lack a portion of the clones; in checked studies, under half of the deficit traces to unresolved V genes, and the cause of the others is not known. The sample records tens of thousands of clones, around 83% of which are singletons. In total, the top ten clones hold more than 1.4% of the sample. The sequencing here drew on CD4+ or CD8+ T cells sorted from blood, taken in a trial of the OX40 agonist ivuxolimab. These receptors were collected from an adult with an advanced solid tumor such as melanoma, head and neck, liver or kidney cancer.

The CDR3, as DNA: TGTGCCAGCAGCCAAGTTAGCGGGAAGGGCACAGATACGCAGTATTTT. It specifies CASSQVSGKGTDTQYF. This chain connects TRBV4-2 to TRBJ2-3, with 8 nucleotides matching TRBD2. Germline V gene lookup returns CDR1 LGHNA and CDR2 YNFKEQ. This CDR3 has 16 residues. Trimming cost V 1 base and J 1 base; bases outside gene matches: 4.

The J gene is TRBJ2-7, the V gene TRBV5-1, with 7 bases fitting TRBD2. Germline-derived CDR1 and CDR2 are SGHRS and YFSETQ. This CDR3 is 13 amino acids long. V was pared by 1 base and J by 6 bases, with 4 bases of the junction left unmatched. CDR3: CASSLSGEGEQYF. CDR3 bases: TGCGCCAGCAGCTTGTCTGGGGAGGGCGAGCAGTACTTC.

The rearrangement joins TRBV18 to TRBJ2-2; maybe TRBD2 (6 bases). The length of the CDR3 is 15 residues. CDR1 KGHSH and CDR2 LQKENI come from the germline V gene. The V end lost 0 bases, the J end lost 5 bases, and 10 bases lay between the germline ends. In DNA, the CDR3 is TGTGCCAGCTCACCACCGGGGAGGCAGACCGGGGAGCTGTTTTTT. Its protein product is CASSPPGRQTGELFF. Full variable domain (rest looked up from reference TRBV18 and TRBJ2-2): NAGVMQNPRHLVRRRGQEARLRCSPMKGHSHVYWYRQLPEEGLKFMVYLQKENIIDESGMPKERFSAEFPKEGPSILRIQQVVRGDSAAYFCASSPPGRQTGELFFGEGSRLTVL.

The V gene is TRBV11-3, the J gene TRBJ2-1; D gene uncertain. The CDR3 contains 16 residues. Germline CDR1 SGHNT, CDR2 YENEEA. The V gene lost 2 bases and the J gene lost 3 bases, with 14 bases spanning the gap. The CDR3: CASSLSPRRDYNEQFF. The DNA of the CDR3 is TGTGCCAGCAGCTTATCCCCCCGTAGGGACTACAATGAGCAGTTCTTC. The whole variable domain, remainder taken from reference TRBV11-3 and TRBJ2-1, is EAGVVQSPRYKIIEKKQPVAFWCNPISGHNTLYWYLQNLGQGPELLIRYENEEAVDDSQLPKDRFSAERLKGVDSTLKIQPAELGDSAVYLCASSLSPRRDYNEQFFGPGTRLTVL.

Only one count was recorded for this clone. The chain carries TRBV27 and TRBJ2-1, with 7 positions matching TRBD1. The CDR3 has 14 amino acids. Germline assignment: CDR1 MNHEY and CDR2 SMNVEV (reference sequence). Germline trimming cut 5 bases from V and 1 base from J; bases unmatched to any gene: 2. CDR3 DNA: TGTGCCAGCAGTAGGACAGGTTCCTACAATGAGCAGTTCTTC. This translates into CASSRTGSYNEQFF.

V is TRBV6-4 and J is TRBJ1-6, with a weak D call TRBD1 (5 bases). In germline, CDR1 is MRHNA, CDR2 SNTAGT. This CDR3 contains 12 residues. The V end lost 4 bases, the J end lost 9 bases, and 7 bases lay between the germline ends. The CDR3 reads CASSARGSPLHF. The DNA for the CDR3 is TGTGCCAGCAGTGCTAGGGGTTCACCCCTCCACTTT.

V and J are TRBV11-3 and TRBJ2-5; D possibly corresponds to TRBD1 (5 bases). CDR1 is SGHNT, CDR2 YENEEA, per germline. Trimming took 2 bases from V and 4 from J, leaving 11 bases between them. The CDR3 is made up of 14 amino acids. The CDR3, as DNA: TGTGCCAGCAGCTTAAACGGCAGGGCAGAGACCCAGTACTTC. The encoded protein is CASSLNGRAETQYF.

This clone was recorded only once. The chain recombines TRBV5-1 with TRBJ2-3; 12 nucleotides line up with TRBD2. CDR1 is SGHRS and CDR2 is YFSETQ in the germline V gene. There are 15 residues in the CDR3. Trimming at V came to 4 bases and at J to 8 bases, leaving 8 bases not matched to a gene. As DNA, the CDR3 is TGCGCCAGCAGCCCGACTAGCGGGGGTCCTGGTACGCAGTATTTT. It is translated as CASSPTSGGPGTQYF.

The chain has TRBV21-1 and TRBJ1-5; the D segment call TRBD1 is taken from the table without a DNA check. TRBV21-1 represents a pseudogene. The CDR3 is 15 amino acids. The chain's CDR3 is CASSTQGVLNQPQHF. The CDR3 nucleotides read TGTGCCAGCAGCACCCAGGGGGTTCTCAATCAGCCCCAGCATTTT.

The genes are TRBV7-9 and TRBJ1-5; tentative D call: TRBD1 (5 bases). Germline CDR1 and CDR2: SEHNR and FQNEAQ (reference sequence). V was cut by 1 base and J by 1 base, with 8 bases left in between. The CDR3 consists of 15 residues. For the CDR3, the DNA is TGTGCCAGCAGCTTAGTGGGGGGGAGCAATCAGCCCCAGCATTTT. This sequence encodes CASSLVGGSNQPQHF.

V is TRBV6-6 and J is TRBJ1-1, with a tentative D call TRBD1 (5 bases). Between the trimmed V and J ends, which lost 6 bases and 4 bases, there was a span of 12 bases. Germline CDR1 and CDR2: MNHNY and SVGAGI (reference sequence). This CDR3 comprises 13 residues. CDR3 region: CASSIGRGTEAFF. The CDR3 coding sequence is TGTGCCAGCAGCATCGGTAGGGGCACTGAAGCTTTCTTT.

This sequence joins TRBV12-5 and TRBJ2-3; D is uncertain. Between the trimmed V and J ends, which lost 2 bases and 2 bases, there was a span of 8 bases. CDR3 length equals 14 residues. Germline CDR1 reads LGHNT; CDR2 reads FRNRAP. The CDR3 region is CASGLSSTTDTQYF. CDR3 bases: TGTGCTAGTGGTTTGTCGAGTACCACAGATACGCAGTATTTT.

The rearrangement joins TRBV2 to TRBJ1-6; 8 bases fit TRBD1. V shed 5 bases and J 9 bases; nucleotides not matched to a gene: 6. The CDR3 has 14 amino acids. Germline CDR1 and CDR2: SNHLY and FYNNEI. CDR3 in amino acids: CASSPTGVGSPLHF. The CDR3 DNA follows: TGTGCCAGCAGTCCGACAGGGGTGGGTTCACCCCTCCACTTT.

The CDR3: CASRVTGSMGGYTF. DNA of the CDR3: TGTGCCAGCAGAGTGACAGGGTCGATGGGTGGCTACACCTTC. The chain couples TRBV6-5 to TRBJ1-2, with TRBD1 identical over 7 bases. After removal of 6 bases from V and 7 bases from J, the junction contained 11 bases not matched to a gene. CDR3 length: 14 amino acids. The V gene's germline CDR1 is MNHEY and CDR2 SVGAGI.

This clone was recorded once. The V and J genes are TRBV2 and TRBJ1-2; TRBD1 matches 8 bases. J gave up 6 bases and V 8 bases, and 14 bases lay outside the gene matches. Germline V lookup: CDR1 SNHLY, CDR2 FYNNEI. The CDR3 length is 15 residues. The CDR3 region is CASLLPGTGENGYTF. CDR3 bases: TGTGCCAGCTTATTACCCGGGACAGGAGAGAATGGCTACACCTTC. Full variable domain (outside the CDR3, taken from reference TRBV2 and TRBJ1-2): EPEVTQTPSHQVTQMGQEVILRCVPISNHLYFYWYRQILGQKVEFLVSFYNNEISEKSEIFDDQFSVERPDGSNFTLKIRSTKLEDSAMYFCASLLPGTGENGYTFGSGTRLTVV.

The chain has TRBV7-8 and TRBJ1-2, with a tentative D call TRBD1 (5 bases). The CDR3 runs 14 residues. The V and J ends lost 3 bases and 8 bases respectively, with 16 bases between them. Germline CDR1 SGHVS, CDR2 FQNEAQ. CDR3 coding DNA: TGTGCCAGCAGCTTCGGCAGGGAATTGTGGGGCTACACCTTC. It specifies CASSFGRELWGYTF. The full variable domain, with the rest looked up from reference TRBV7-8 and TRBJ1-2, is GAGVSQSPRYKVAKRGQDVALRCDPISGHVSLFWYQQALGQGPEFLTYFQNEAQLDKSGLPSDRFFAERPEGSVSTLKIQRTQQEDSAVYLCASSFGRELWGYTFGSGTRLTVV.

The CDR3 loop reads CASSVRTGNYEQYF. The CDR3 DNA follows: TGTGCCAGCAGTGTAAGGACAGGGAACTACGAGCAGTACTTC. The chain has TRBV6-5 and TRBJ2-7; TRBD1 aligns across 8 bases. CDR3 length: 14 residues. CDR1 is MNHEY and CDR2 is SVGAGI in the germline V gene. The V gene end was trimmed by 5 bases and the J gene end by 3 bases; junction bases not matched to a gene: 6.

CDR3 coding DNA: TGCGCCAGCAACTCCTGGACAGGGCTCTCCTCTGGGGCCAACGTCCTGACTTTC. It translates to CASNSWTGLSSGANVLTF. The chain links TRBV5-1 to TRBJ2-6; 8 nucleotides line up with TRBD1. CDR3 length: 18 amino acids. Trimming cost V 6 bases and J 0 bases; bases outside gene matches: 11. Germline V gene sequence: CDR1 SGHRS, CDR2 YFSETQ. Supplemented by reference TRBV5-1 and TRBJ2-6, the full variable domain reads KAGVTQTPRYLIKTRGQQVTLSCSPISGHRSVSWYQQTPGQGLQFLFEYFSETQRNKGNFPGRFSGRQFSNSRSEMNVSTLELGDSALYLCASNSWTGLSSGANVLTFGAGSRLTVL.

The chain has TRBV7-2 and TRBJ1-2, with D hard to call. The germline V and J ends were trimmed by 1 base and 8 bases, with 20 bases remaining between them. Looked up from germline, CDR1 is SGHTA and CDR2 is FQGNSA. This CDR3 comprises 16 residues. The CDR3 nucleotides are TGTGCCAGCAGCTTAGGAGCGAGCGGAATTCCTCTAGGCTACACCTTC. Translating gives CASSLGASGIPLGYTF.

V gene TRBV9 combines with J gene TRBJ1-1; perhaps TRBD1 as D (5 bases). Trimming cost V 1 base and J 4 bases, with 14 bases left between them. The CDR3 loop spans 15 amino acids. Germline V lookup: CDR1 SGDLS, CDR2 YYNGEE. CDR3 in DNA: TGTGCCAGCAGCGTAACCGGGCAGGGAGGCACTGAAGCTTTCTTT. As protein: CASSVTGQGGTEAFF.

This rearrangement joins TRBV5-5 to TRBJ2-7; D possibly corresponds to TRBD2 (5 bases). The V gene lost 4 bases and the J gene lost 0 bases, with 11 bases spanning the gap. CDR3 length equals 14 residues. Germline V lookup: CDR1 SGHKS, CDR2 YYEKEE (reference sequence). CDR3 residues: CASSREFSSYEQYF. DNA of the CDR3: TGTGCCAGCAGCCGGGAATTCAGCTCCTACGAGCAGTACTTC.

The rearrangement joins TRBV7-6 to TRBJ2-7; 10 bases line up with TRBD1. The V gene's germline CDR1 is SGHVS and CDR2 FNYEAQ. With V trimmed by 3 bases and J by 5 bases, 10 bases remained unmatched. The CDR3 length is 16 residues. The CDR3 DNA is TGTGCCAGCAGCTTGGGGACGGGACAGGGGTTAGACGAGCAGTACTTC. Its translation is CASSLGTGQGLDEQYF.

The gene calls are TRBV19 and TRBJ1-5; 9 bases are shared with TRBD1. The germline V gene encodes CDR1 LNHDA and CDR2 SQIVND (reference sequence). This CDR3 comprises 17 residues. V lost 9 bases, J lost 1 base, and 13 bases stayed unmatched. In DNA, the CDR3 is TGTGCCAGCGCACTCCTCCGGGACAGGGAGAGCAATCAGCCCCAGCATTTT. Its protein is CASALLRDRESNQPQHF.

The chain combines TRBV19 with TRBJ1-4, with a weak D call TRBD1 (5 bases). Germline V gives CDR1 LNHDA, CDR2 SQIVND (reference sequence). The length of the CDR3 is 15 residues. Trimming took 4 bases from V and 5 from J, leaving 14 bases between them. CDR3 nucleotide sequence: TGTGCCAGTAGTACGTGGGGGAGCTTGAATGAAAAACTGTTTTTT. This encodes CASSTWGSLNEKLFF. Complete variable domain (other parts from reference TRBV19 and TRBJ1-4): DGGITQSPKYLFRKEGQNVTLSCEQNLNHDAMYWYRQDPGQGLRLIYYSQIVNDFQKGDIAEGYSVSREKKESFPLTVTSAQKNPTAFYLCASSTWGSLNEKLFFGSGTQLSVL.

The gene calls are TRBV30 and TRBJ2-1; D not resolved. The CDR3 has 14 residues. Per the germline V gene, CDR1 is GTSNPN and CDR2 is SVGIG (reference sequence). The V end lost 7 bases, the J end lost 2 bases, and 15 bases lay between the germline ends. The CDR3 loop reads CASTRGLTYNEQFF. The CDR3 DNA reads TGTGCCTCGACTCGAGGCCTAACCTACAATGAGCAGTTCTTC.

CDR3 DNA: TGTGCCAGCAAGACCACTGAAGCTTTCTTT. Translated, it gives CASKTTEAFF. This rearrangement joins TRBV6-1 to TRBJ1-1; no clear D gene. Germline CDR1 and CDR2: MNHNS and SASEGT. This CDR3 contains 10 residues. The ends were cut back, 7 bases at V and 4 bases at J, with 4 bases in the middle.

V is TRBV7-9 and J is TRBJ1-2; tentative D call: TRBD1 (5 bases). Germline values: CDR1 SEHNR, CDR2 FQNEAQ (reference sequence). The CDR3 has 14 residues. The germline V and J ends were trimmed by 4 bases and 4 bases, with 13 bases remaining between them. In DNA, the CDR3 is TGTGCCAGCAGCTCCCTCCAGGGCCTCTATGGCTACACCTTC. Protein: CASSSLQGLYGYTF. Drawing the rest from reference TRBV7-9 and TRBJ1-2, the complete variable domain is DTGVSQNPRHKITKRGQNVTFRCDPISEHNRLYWYRQTLGQGPEFLTYFQNEAQLEKSRLLSDRFSAERPKGSFSTLEIQRTEQGDSAMYLCASSSLQGLYGYTFGSGTRLTVV.

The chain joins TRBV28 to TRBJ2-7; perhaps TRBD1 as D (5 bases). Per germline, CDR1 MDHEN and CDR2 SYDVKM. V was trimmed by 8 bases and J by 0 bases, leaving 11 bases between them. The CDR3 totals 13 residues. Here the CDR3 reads CASARGNSYEQYF. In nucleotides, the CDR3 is TGTGCCAGCGCTAGGGGTAACTCCTACGAGCAGTACTTC.

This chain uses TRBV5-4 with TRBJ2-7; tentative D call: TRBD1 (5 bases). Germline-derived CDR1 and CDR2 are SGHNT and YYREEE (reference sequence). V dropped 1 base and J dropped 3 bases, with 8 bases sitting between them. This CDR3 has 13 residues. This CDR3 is CASSLFRGYEQYF. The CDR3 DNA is TGTGCCAGCAGCTTGTTTAGGGGCTACGAGCAGTACTTC.

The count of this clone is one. The CDR3 coding sequence is TGTGCCAGCAGCCGCAAAGGATCATCGGGAAACACCATATATTTT. As protein: CASSRKGSSGNTIYF. The chain carries TRBV5-8 and TRBJ1-3; D ambiguous. CDR1 is SGHTS, CDR2 YDEGEE, per germline. The CDR3 spans 15 residues. Trimming cost V 4 bases and J 4 bases, with 15 bases left between them.